This T cell receptor beta chain came from a study of control samples from healthy donors and cancer patients. This CDR3 region has 13 residues. The germline V and J ends were trimmed by 5 bases and 6 bases, with 10 bases remaining between them. The repertoire was sequenced with immunoSEQ multiplex PCR; TCRdb's copy has only in-frame clones and lacks some. Of tens of thousands of clones listed, 88% were seen once; the top ten hold approximately 14%. The V gene is TRBV12-3 or TRBV12-4, the J gene TRBJ2-2, with D unclear. This TCR derives from an older woman in good health. The specimen was blood. CDR3 DNA: TGTGCCAGCAGTAAGAATCGACCCGGGGAGCTGTTTTTT. Amino acids: CASSKNRPGELFF.